This T cell receptor (beta chain) comes out of a study of CD8 T cells in ankylosing spondylitis (TCRdb year 2017). With regard to the full study: The study profiled T cell receptor beta repertoires in healthy donors and ankylosing spondylitis patients to find disease-linked TCR variants. The full study cohort was made up of about two dozen ankylosing spondylitis patients and more than 90 healthy donors. Peripheral blood was sampled, and synovial fluid was also collected from ankylosing spondylitis patients.

The germline V gene (reference sequence) yields MNHEY for CDR1 and SMNVEV for CDR2. Ends trimmed: V by 7 bases, J by 2 bases; bases unmatched to a gene: 5. Inclusive of the bounding cysteine and phenylalanine, the CDR3 is 14 residues long. CDR3 DNA only is kept here, 42 bases in frame from base 1. This clonotype was detected a few times. Its antigen has not been determined. Within one base of it there is no much larger clone, and no base qualities were kept. TCRdb names Illumina HiSeq 2500 as the instrument used. Quantitative 5'-RACE with molecular barcodes was used to prepare TCR beta libraries. As for the original processing: A new computational method based on a probabilistic model of VDJ rearrangement was used to identify disease-linked TCR variants. TCRdb passed the public sequencing reads through fastp at Q25 and MiXCR, retaining productive beta sequences. Entries are consolidated by CDR3 protein sequence, retaining the most common genes and DNA. TCRdb assigned the V and J calls; the authors' analysis was not used. Recorded for this sample are around 490,000 distinct CDR3 sequences; over 4% of them occurred a single time. The ten top clones hold under 4.5% of the sample.

The paper's findings and limits, for the study overall: The disease-linked clones had a CD8+ phenotype and were found at relatively low frequencies in peripheral blood. Some TCR beta motif variants had previously been reported in synovial fluid and blood of reactive arthritis patients, which suggested common disease-initiation mechanisms. Blood from ankylosing spondylitis patients appeared to be characterized by a TCR beta motif composed of roughly eight highly homologous amino acid variants. According to the report, matched synovial fluid samples from ankylosing spondylitis patients were significantly enriched for the disease-linked clones.

Specimen: blood, either unsorted or a sorted T cell fraction (not recorded which). This receptor was obtained from a male donor with ankylosing spondylitis. The rearrangement combines TRBV27 with TRBJ2-3, and 8 bases in between align with TRBD1. The bases are TGTGCCAGCATGCCAGGGGGCTTCACAGATACGCAGTATTTT. Its amino acids are CASMPGGFTDTQYF.